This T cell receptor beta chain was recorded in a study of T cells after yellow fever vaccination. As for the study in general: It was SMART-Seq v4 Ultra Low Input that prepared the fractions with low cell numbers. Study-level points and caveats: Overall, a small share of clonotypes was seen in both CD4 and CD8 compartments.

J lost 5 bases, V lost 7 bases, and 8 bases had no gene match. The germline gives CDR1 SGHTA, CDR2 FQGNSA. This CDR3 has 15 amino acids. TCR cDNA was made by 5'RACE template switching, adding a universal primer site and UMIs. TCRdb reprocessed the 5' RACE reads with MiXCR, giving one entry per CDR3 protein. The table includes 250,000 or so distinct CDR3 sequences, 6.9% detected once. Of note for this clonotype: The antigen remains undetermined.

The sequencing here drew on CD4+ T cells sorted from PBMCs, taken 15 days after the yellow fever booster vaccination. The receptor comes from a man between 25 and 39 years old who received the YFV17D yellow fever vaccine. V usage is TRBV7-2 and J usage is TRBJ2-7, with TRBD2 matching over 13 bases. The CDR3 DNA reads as TGTGCCAGCACCCCAGGACTAGCGGGAGCCCACGAGCAGTACTTC. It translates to CASTPGLAGAHEQYF. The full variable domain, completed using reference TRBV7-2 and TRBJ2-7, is GAGVSQSPSNKVTEKGKDVELRCDPISGHTALYWYRQSLGQGLEFLIYFQGNSAPDKSGLPSDRFSAERTGGSVSTLTIQRTQQEDSAVYLCASTPGLAGAHEQYFGPGTRLTVT.